This TCR beta chain was retrieved from a study of T-cell memory formation after mild COVID-19. Study in general: The TCR clusters were mostly specific to one donor.

This clonotype was seen only a few times. Its antigen is unknown. Study-level findings and limits: Later expanders leaned CD4+, whereas clones that contracted between day 15 and 85 were balanced CD4/CD8. CD8+ contracting clones occupied EMRA, while CD4+ ones occupied mainly CM and EM. Some clones that responded turned up in pre-infection memory, which suggests that cross-reactive memory joined in.

TCRdb re-derived calls from the 5' RACE reads in MiXCR, one entry per CDR3 protein. This table holds approximately 230,000 distinct CDR3 sequences, roughly 17% found once. Germline V gene lookup returns CDR1 SGHAT and CDR2 FQNNGV. The V gene end was trimmed by 7 bases and the J gene end by 5 bases; junction bases not matched to a gene: 5. The CDR3 spans 13 residues. This TCR derives from a man aged 18 to 35 who had mild COVID-19 (a few samples of this study predate the infection). Cell type and time point are not known. Sequences were obtained from PBMCs or a T cell subset sorted from them (not recorded which). The genes are TRBV11-2 and TRBJ2-5; TRBD2 agrees at 9 bases. CDR3 sequence: CASTSLAGETQYF. As DNA, the CDR3 is TGTGCCAGCACCTCTCTAGCGGGGGAGACCCAGTACTTC.